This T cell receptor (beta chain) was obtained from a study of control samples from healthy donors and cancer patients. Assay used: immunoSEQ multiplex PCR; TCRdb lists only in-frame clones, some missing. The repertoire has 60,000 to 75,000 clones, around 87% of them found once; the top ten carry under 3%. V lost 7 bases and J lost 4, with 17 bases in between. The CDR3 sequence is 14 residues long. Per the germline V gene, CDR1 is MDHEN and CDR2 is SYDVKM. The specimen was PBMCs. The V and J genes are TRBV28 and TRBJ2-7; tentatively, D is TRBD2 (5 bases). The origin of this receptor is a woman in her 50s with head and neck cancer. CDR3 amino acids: CASTSPGGSYEQYF. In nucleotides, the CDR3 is TGTGCCAGCACGAGTCCCGGAGGCAGTTACGAGCAGTACTTC.